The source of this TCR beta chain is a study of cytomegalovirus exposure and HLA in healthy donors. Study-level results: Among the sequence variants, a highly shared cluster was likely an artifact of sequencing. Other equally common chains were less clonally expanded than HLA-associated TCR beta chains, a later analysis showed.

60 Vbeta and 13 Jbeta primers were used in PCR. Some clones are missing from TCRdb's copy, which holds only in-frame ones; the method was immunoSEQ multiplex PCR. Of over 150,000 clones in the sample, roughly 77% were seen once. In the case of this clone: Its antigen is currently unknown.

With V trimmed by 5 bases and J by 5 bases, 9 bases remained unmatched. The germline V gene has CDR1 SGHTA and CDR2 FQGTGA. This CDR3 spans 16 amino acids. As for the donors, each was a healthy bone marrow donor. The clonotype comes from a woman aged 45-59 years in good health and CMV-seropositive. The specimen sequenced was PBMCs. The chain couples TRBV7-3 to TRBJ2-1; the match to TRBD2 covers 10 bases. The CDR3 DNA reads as TGTGCCAGCAGCACCCGGACTAGCGGTGACCACAATGAGCAGTTCTTC. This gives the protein CASSTRTSGDHNEQFF.